The rows below give T cell receptor beta chains drawn from one sample of a study of blood T cell repertoires in COVID-19. Clones were sequenced by immunoSEQ multiplex PCR, and TCRdb holds only the in-frame ones, with some missing. Among about 130,000 clones listed, roughly 84% were seen once. The sample comprised peripheral blood. These receptors all stem from a man aged 55 to 70 with acute or convalescent COVID-19. Each CDR3 is given with its conserved first and last residue. The order of the fields is J gene, V gene, clone size, D gene, CDR3 protein, CDR3 DNA. The D gene is left open where the match is weak. Size tells how often a clone was seen (once, few, many) or the class of an expanded clone, and some rows leave it out.

TRBJ1-5 TRBV19 NA TRBD1 CASTPGQYNNQPQHF TGTGCCAGTACCCCGGGACAGTATAATAATCAGCCCCAGCATTTT
TRBJ2-7 TRBV1 NA NA CTSSQVPGLAGDYEQYF TGCACCAGCAGCCAAGTCCCGGGACTAGCGGGAGACTACGAGCAGTACTTC
TRBJ1-2 TRBV10-3 NA TRBD1 CAISESGQGPRSYTF TGTGCCATCAGTGAGTCGGGACAGGGCCCTAGGAGCTACACCTTC
TRBJ1-2 TRBV5-4 NA TRBD1 CASSLDGQGPVGGYTF TGTGCCAGCAGCTTGGATGGACAGGGACCCGTTGGTGGCTACACCTTC
TRBJ1-2 TRBV12-3/TRBV12-4 NA NA CASSFRDGYTF TGTGCCAGCAGTTTTCGGGATGGCTACACCTTC
TRBJ2-7 TRBV6-5 NA NA CASTPFGGSPYEQYF TGTGCCAGCACCCCGTTTGGAGGCAGCCCCTACGAGCAGTACTTC
TRBJ1-1 TRBV11-2 few NA CASSSLGGLFTEAFF TGTGCCAGCAGCTCCCTCGGGGGGTTGTTCACTGAAGCTTTCTTT
TRBJ2-6 TRBV10-3 NA TRBD1 CAISEKGAVSGANVLTF TGTGCCATCAGTGAAAAGGGGGCGGTGTCTGGGGCCAACGTCCTGACTTTC
TRBJ2-7 TRBV20-1 NA NA CSAQAPNEQYF TGCAGTGCCCAGGCCCCCAACGAGCAGTACTTC
TRBJ2-4 TRBV28 NA TRBD1 CASSLLYRGLAKNIQYF TGTGCCAGCAGTTTATTGTACAGGGGGCTAGCCAAAAACATTCAGTACTTC
TRBJ2-3 TRBV24-1 NA NA CATSDRRRTDTQYF TGTGCCACCAGTGATCGGAGACGCACAGATACGCAGTATTTT
TRBJ2-5 TRBV6-5 NA NA CASTRGAGIGGQYF TGTGCCAGCACTCGGGGGGCGGGGATTGGTGGCCAGTACTTC
TRBJ2-1 TRBV29-1 NA TRBD1 CSVYGGTGVSNEQFF TGCAGCGTTTATGGGGGGACAGGGGTTAGCAATGAGCAGTTCTTC
TRBJ1-4 TRBV5-5 NA NA CASSLESGPNEKLFF TGTGCCAGCAGCTTGGAGTCAGGCCCTAATGAAAAACTGTTTTTT
TRBJ2-7 TRBV3-1/TRBV3-2 NA NA CASSQLSRTAYEQYF TGTGCCAGCAGCCAACTTTCCAGGACAGCCTACGAGCAGTACTTC
TRBJ1-6 TRBV18 NA NA CASSLQGSPLHF TGTGCCAGCTCACTTCAGGGCTCGCCCCTCCACTTT
TRBJ2-5 TRBV24-1 NA NA CATSDRSGYTETQYF TGTGCCACCAGTGATCGATCGGGATATACTGAGACCCAGTACTTC
TRBJ2-6 TRBV19 NA TRBD1 CASIGDRASFSGANVLTF TGTGCCAGTATAGGGGACAGGGCCTCCTTCTCTGGGGCCAACGTCCTGACTTTC
TRBJ2-7 TRBV19 NA NA CASNYAGEQYF TGTGCCAGTAACTACGCGGGAGAGCAGTACTTC
TRBJ2-4 TRBV5-4 NA NA CASSSQGGNIQYF TGTGCCAGCAGCTCCCAGGGCGGAAACATTCAGTACTTC
TRBJ1-2 TRBV28 NA NA CASSRGSTGDNYGYTF TGTGCCAGCAGCAGAGGGTCGACAGGAGACAACTATGGCTACACCTTC
TRBJ2-3 TRBV6-5 once TRBD1 CASSGTGYNTDTQYF TGTGCCAGCAGCGGGACAGGTTATAACACAGATACGCAGTATTTT
TRBJ2-3 TRBV3-1/TRBV3-2 once NA CASSHRTGTGVTDTQYF TGTGCCAGCAGCCACAGGACAGGAACGGGGGTTACAGATACGCAGTATTTT
TRBJ2-5 TRBV5-6 NA TRBD1 CASSLTGDGETQYF TGTGCCAGCAGCCTCACAGGGGACGGAGAGACCCAGTACTTC
TRBJ2-2 TRBV7-6 NA NA CASSLLGGRRNTGELFF TGTGCCAGCAGCCTTTTAGGAGGGAGGAGGAACACCGGGGAGCTGTTTTTT
TRBJ2-5 TRBV3-1/TRBV3-2 NA NA CASSQGAGVRETQYF TGTGCCAGCAGCCAAGGGGCAGGGGTTCGAGAGACCCAGTACTTC
TRBJ1-5 TRBV5-6 NA TRBD1 CASSPWTGFTGGQPQHF TGTGCCAGCAGCCCCTGGACAGGGTTCACGGGAGGACAGCCCCAGCATTTT
TRBJ2-2 TRBV11-3 NA NA CASSSQGYTGELFF TGTGCCAGCAGCTCGCAGGGGTACACCGGGGAGCTGTTTTTT
TRBJ1-2 TRBV7-6 NA TRBD1 CASSLRRDSLYGYTF TGTGCCAGCAGCTTAAGGCGGGACAGTCTCTATGGCTACACCTTC
TRBJ2-3 TRBV19 NA TRBD2 CASSINWGSGSSVDTQYF TGTGCCAGTAGTATAAATTGGGGTAGCGGGAGTTCAGTAGATACGCAGTATTTT
TRBJ2-1 TRBV30 NA TRBD2 CAWSVRSGGVEQFF TGTGCCTGGAGTGTTAGGAGCGGGGGGGTTGAGCAGTTCTTC
TRBJ2-2 TRBV19 once TRBD1 CASSGQGMVTGELFF TGTGCCAGTAGTGGACAGGGAATGGTTACCGGGGAGCTGTTTTTT
TRBJ1-2 TRBV27 NA TRBD1 CASSFLTGKNGYTF TGTGCCAGCAGTTTCCTGACAGGGAAGAATGGCTACACCTTC
TRBJ1-2 TRBV6-6 once TRBD1 CASTKQGVENYGYTF TGTGCCAGCACCAAACAGGGGGTCGAAAACTATGGCTACACCTTC
TRBJ1-1 TRBV24-1 few NA CATDPPGAFF TGTGCCACCGACCCCCCGGGAGCTTTCTTT
TRBJ2-7 TRBV7-2 few TRBD2 CASSSRSGGAGYEQYF TGTGCCAGCAGCTCCCGTAGCGGGGGGGCAGGCTACGAGCAGTACTTC
TRBJ2-6 TRBV28 NA TRBD1 CASSVTGAGANVLTF TGTGCCAGCAGTGTGACAGGGGCTGGGGCCAACGTCCTGACTTTC
TRBJ2-1 TRBV9 NA NA CASSVTGTPYNEQFF TGTGCCAGCAGCGTAACCGGGACACCCTACAATGAGCAGTTCTTC
TRBJ2-3 TRBV18 few NA CASSPQRADTQYF TGTGCCAGCTCACCCCAGCGGGCAGATACGCAGTATTTT
TRBJ2-1 TRBV7-9 NA NA CASSLAGSGRDREQFF TGTGCCAGCAGCTTAGCGGGATCGGGGCGGGACCGTGAGCAGTTCTTC
TRBJ1-5 TRBV30 NA NA CAWSVGGAGQPQHF TGTGCCTGGAGTGTGGGGGGGGCGGGCCAGCCCCAGCATTTT
TRBJ2-2 TRBV5-4 NA NA CASSPLQNLRTSGELFF TGTGCCAGCAGCCCTCTTCAGAACCTCAGAACCTCCGGGGAGCTGTTTTTT
TRBJ2-2 TRBV6-4 NA TRBD2 CASSGSGSGIGELFF TGTGCCAGCAGCGGCAGCGGGAGTGGAATCGGGGAGCTGTTTTTT
TRBJ2-7 TRBV5-1 NA TRBD1 CASSPGTAYEQYF TGCGCCAGCAGCCCCGGGACAGCCTACGAGCAGTACTTC
TRBJ1-1 TRBV3-1/TRBV3-2 NA NA CASSQEDRNTEAFF TGTGCCAGCAGCCAAGAGGACAGGAACACTGAAGCTTTCTTT
TRBJ2-1 TRBV6-1 NA NA CASSEDGSPYNEQFF TGTGCCAGCAGTGAAGATGGTAGCCCTTACAATGAGCAGTTCTTC
TRBJ2-6 TRBV5-1 once NA CASSLLGASGANVLTF TGCGCCAGCAGCTTGCTCGGAGCCTCTGGGGCCAACGTCCTGACTTTC
TRBJ2-1 TRBV9 NA TRBD1 CASSVTGDRSYNEQFF TGTGCCAGCAGTGTAACAGGGGATAGGAGTTACAATGAGCAGTTCTTC
TRBJ1-5 TRBV10-3 NA NA CAISESGSLEQPQHF TGTGCCATCAGTGAGTCGGGCAGCCTCGAACAGCCCCAGCATTTT
TRBJ2-7 TRBV20-1 NA NA CSASRSSYEQYF TGCAGTGCTAGTAGGAGCTCCTACGAGCAGTACTTC
TRBJ2-7 TRBV10-3 once TRBD1 CAVRGQGTYEQYF TGTGCCGTACGGGGACAGGGCACCTACGAGCAGTACTTC
TRBJ2-1 TRBV2 NA TRBD2 CASSRGLAGAYNEQFF TGTGCCAGCAGCAGGGGACTAGCGGGAGCCTACAATGAGCAGTTCTTC
TRBJ1-2 TRBV9 NA TRBD1 CASSVVGDSGYTF TGTGCCAGCAGCGTAGTGGGGGACAGTGGCTACACCTTC
TRBJ1-2 TRBV7-2 NA TRBD1 CASSLGDRGRGYTF TGTGCCAGCAGCTTGGGGGACAGGGGGCGAGGCTACACCTTC